This T cell receptor (beta chain) stems from a study of blood T cell repertoires in COVID-19. This table comes from immunoSEQ multiplex PCR, and its TCRdb copy is limited to in-frame clones, with some not included. The sample holds hundreds of thousands of clones; 88% are singletons and the top ten take 3%. The CDR3 runs to 12 residues. The germline V gene encodes CDR1 SNHLY and CDR2 FYNNEI. After removal of 10 bases from V and 8 bases from J, the junction contained 7 bases not matched to a gene. This TCR came from a woman aged 45 to 65 who had recovered from COVID-19. The source material was PBMCs or T cells enriched from blood (not recorded which). The V gene is TRBV2, the J gene TRBJ2-1, with 8 bases aligning to TRBD1. The CDR3 protein is CAKRSRGHEQFF. DNA for the CDR3: TGTGCCAAGCGGAGCAGGGGGCATGAGCAGTTCTTC.